This T cell receptor beta chain stems from a study of control samples from healthy donors and cancer patients. Method: immunoSEQ multiplex PCR; TCRdb's copy keeps in-frame clones and lacks some. The data contain over 45,000 clones, approximately 90% of them seen just once; the ten biggest clones take up roughly 1.6%. Germline V gene lookup returns CDR1 MGHRA and CDR2 YSYEKL. Deletions cut 0 bases from V and 0 bases from J, with 17 bases between. There are 18 residues in the CDR3. The rearrangement links TRBV4-1 to TRBJ1-1; TRBD1 might be the D (6 bases). The sample consisted of PBMCs. This sequence originates from a man aged 40-49 years with colorectal cancer. The CDR3 loop is CASSQDGTPKPLNTEAFF. The CDR3, as DNA: TGCGCCAGCAGCCAAGATGGGACACCTAAACCTTTGAACACTGAAGCTTTCTTT.